This T cell receptor beta chain emerged from a study of blood T cells in healthy people across ages. The germline V and J ends were trimmed by 6 bases and 3 bases, with 11 bases remaining between them. Germline V gene data show CDR1 as KGHSH and CDR2 as LQKENI. The CDR3 consists of 14 residues. Russia was home to the donors, healthy Caucasian individuals aged about 6 to 90. Donors each provided 7.5 to 10 milliliters of peripheral blood. Together with a sample-barcoded 5' primer, a J-beta primer mix was included in a second PCR lasting about 6 to 11 cycles. TCRdb reanalysed the 5' RACE reads using MiXCR and keeps one entry per CDR3 protein. The repertoire holds 600,000 or so distinct CDR3 sequences, with 25% to 35% as singletons.

The sequenced sample was blood. The receptor's source is a woman of 80 years or more in good health. The V gene is TRBV18, the J gene TRBJ2-2; D might be TRBD2 (6 bases). The DNA for the CDR3 is TGTGCCAGCTCGGGGGACTTTTACACCGGGGAGCTGTTTTTT. Its protein is CASSGDFYTGELFF.